The present entry profiles one TCR beta chain with its context. Clones were sequenced by immunoSEQ multiplex PCR, and TCRdb holds only the in-frame ones, with some missing. The sample holds a few hundred thousand clones, roughly 85% seen once. The CDR3 runs 12 residues. Trimming stripped 2 bases from V and 2 bases from J, with 3 bases between. The germline V gene has CDR1 LNHNV and CDR2 YYDKDF (reference sequence). The data stem from a study of blood T cell repertoires in COVID-19. Study background: The samples span acute and convalescent COVID-19 from the United States, Italy and Spain. In each case, the material was cDNA or gDNA derived from T cells, B-cell-depleted T cells, or PBMCs.

Sequenced: peripheral blood. The TCR sequence derives from a young woman with acute or convalescent COVID-19. The V and J genes are TRBV15 and TRBJ2-5; D unclear. The CDR3 loop is CATSRYQETQYF. The CDR3 region has the DNA TGTGCCACCAGCAGATATCAAGAGACCCAGTACTTC.